This passage covers 32 T cell receptor beta chains from one sample sequenced in a study of Graves' ophthalmopathy and Graves' hyperthyroidism. The authors amplified TCR beta CDR3 regions from RNA transcripts. Scientists carried out first-round RT-PCR using HTBI primers and then a second-round multiplex PCR. TCRdb ran MiXCR on the multiplex PCR reads and lists one entry per CDR3 protein. The profile shows 350,000 to 400,000 distinct CDR3 sequences, roughly 14% of them singletons. Sequences were obtained from peripheral blood. The receptors here all came from a woman younger than 30 with stable Graves' hyperthyroidism.

Ten or more counts support this clonotype. The chain is built from TRBV28 and TRBJ1-6; 9 bases line up with TRBD1. Trimming took 2 bases from V and 8 from J; bases not matched to a gene: 7. CDR3 length equals 16 residues. The germline V gene has CDR1 MDHEN and CDR2 SYDVKM. CDR3 DNA sequence: TGTGCCAGCAGTTTAACCGCGGGACAGGGTGATTCACCCCTCCACTTT. Translated: CASSLTAGQGDSPLHF.

This clonotype was observed at least ten times. This CDR3 is CASSPTPPGELFF. Written as DNA, the CDR3 is TGTGCCAGCAGCCCTACCCCCCCCGGGGAGCTGTTTTTT. The rearrangement uses TRBV12-3 or TRBV12-4 and TRBJ2-2; D ambiguous. The CDR3 consists of 13 residues. With 6 bases removed from V and 6 bases from J, the gap between germline ends came to 11 bases.

This clonotype was observed many times. The chain links TRBV6-5 to TRBJ1-3; unclear D gene. The CDR3 is 16 residues long. The germline V gene encodes CDR1 MNHEY and CDR2 SVGAGI. The V gene lost 2 bases and the J gene lost 0 bases, with 11 bases spanning the gap. This CDR3 is CASSYGSGGSGNTIYF. CDR3 nucleotide sequence: TGTGCCAGCAGTTACGGGTCCGGAGGCTCTGGAAACACCATATATTTT.

V is TRBV12-3 or TRBV12-4 and J is TRBJ2-7, with D uncertain. Deletions cut 5 bases from V and 3 bases from J, with 11 bases between. There are 13 residues in the CDR3. CDR3 bases: TGTGCCAGCAGTCCCCAGGTGGGCTACGAGCAGTACTTC. It yields the protein CASSPQVGYEQYF.

The rearrangement uses TRBV6-5 and TRBJ1-2; TRBD1 agrees at 10 bases. V lost 2 bases, J lost 7 bases, and 1 base stayed unmatched. CDR1 is MNHEY, CDR2 SVGAGI, per germline. This CDR3 spans 13 amino acids. The CDR3 coding sequence is TGTGCCAGCAGTTACCGGGACAGGGGTGGCTACACCTTC. It is translated as CASSYRDRGGYTF.

The rearrangement links TRBV12-3 or TRBV12-4 to TRBJ2-2; TRBD2 aligns across 13 bases. V shed 4 bases, J shed 9 bases, and the junction held 11 bases outside the gene matches. The CDR3 has 17 residues. CDR3 DNA: TGTGCCAGCAGTTCCGGGACTAGCGGGGCCACCGCCTGGGAGCTGTTTTTT. It is translated as CASSSGTSGATAWELFF.

This clonotype was recorded at least ten times. J is TRBJ1-2 and V is TRBV24-1; D is possibly TRBD1 (5 bases). V was shortened by 3 bases and J by 2 bases, with 12 bases between the two germline ends. Germline values: CDR1 KGHDR, CDR2 SFDVKD. The length of the CDR3 is 15 residues. CDR3 nucleotide sequence: TGTGCCACCAGTGATACCGGGGAGGGGAACTATGGCTACACCTTC. As protein: CATSDTGEGNYGYTF.

This clonotype was picked up many times. This CDR3 reads CASSEGGSKPQHF. The DNA of the CDR3 is TGTGCCAGCAGTGAGGGGGGTAGCAAGCCCCAGCATTTT. V and J are TRBV27 and TRBJ1-5; D perhaps matches TRBD1 (6 bases). CDR1 and CDR2 (germline): MNHEY, SMNVEV (reference sequence). CDR3 length: 13 amino acids. Trimming stripped 5 bases from V and 8 bases from J, with 13 bases between.

Many counts were recorded for this clonotype. V gene TRBV7-3 combines with J gene TRBJ1-1, with D maybe TRBD1 (5 bases). Per germline, CDR1 SGHTA and CDR2 FQGTGA. The CDR3 length is 13 residues. V lost 5 bases to trimming and J lost 4 bases, with 11 bases between them. CDR3 DNA sequence: TGTGCCAGCAGCCTCCCGGGGGTCACTGAAGCTTTCTTT. Its protein is CASSLPGVTEAFF. Using reference TRBV7-3 and TRBJ1-1 for the parts outside the CDR3, the full variable domain is GAGVSQTPSNKVTEKGKYVELRCDPISGHTALYWYRQSLGQGPEFLIYFQGTGAADDSGLPNDRFFAVRPEGSVSTLKIQRTERGDSAVYLCASSLPGVTEAFFGQGTRLTVV.

About this clonotype: Relative to the germline gene, one junction end is altered; a read error may explain this. This chain uses TRBV12-3 or TRBV12-4 with TRBJ1-2, with D possibly matching TRBD1 (6 bases). This CDR3 has 14 amino acids. The CDR3 sequence is CSSGLGRGGYGYTF. The CDR3, as DNA: TGTTCCAGCGGTTTAGGCAGGGGAGGCTATGGCTACACCTTC.

This clonotype was seen more than once but under ten times. The rearrangement joins TRBV19 to TRBJ1-1; D is uncertain. This CDR3 region has 16 residues. Trimming pared 3 bases from V and 8 bases from J, leaving 22 bases between. Germline lookup yields CDR1 LNHDA and CDR2 SQIVND (reference sequence). The CDR3 loop reads CASSMGFRRAPTEAFF. The CDR3 DNA reads TGTGCCAGTAGTATGGGTTTTAGGAGGGCCCCAACAGAAGCTTTCTTT.

This clonotype was observed many times. This chain joins TRBV3-1 and TRBJ1-1; D remains ambiguous. V was cut by 0 bases and J by 7 bases, with 9 bases left in between. CDR3 size: 13 residues. Per the germline V gene, CDR1 is LGHDT and CDR2 is YNNKEL (reference sequence). This chain's CDR3 is CASSQDHRDEAFF. The DNA of the CDR3 is TGTGCCAGCAGCCAAGATCATAGGGATGAAGCTTTCTTT.

This clonotype has at least ten counts. The rearrangement links TRBV6-1 to TRBJ1-1; D possibly corresponds to TRBD1 (5 bases). V lost 8 bases to trimming and J lost 2 bases, with 12 bases between them. The CDR3 totals 13 residues. Germline loops: CDR1 MNHNS, CDR2 SASEGT. CDR3 protein: CASGDVRNTEAFF. The DNA of the CDR3 is TGTGCCAGCGGGGACGTACGAAACACTGAAGCTTTCTTT.

This clonotype was picked up many times. V gene TRBV2 combines with J gene TRBJ2-3; D unresolved. The CDR3 is made up of 14 amino acids. The germline V and J ends were trimmed by 3 bases and 2 bases, with 9 bases remaining between them. Germline V gene sequence: CDR1 SNHLY, CDR2 FYNNEI. The CDR3 DNA follows: TGTGCCAGCAGTGAGGCTAGAAACACAGATACGCAGTATTTT. Protein: CASSEARNTDTQYF.

Many counts were recorded for this clonotype. The chain employs TRBV2 and TRBJ1-2, with D perhaps TRBD1 (5 bases). The V end lost 6 bases, the J end lost 8 bases, and 22 bases lay between the germline ends. Germline assignment: CDR1 SNHLY and CDR2 FYNNEI. This CDR3 contains 15 residues. CDR3 bases: TGTGCCAGCAGGACTCCAACGGAGCCCTGGGGCGGCTACACCTTC. Translated, it gives CASRTPTEPWGGYTF.

This clonotype showed up just a few times. The genes are TRBV5-1 and TRBJ2-5; 8 bases fit TRBD1. The CDR3 spans 16 residues. Unmatched junction bases numbered 8, after V lost 0 bases and J lost 4 bases. The germline gives CDR1 SGHRS, CDR2 YFSETQ. The CDR3: CASSLAPTGVGETQYF. CDR3 nucleotide sequence: TGCGCCAGCAGCTTGGCCCCGACAGGGGTGGGAGAGACCCAGTACTTC.

This clonotype has at least ten counts. The gene calls are TRBV4-1 and TRBJ1-2; a possible D gene is TRBD1 (6 bases). The germline gives CDR1 MGHRA, CDR2 YSYEKL. V lost 0 bases and J lost 4, with 21 bases in between. The length of the CDR3 is 18 residues. The CDR3 sequence is CASSQDRGQLSPRYGYTF. The DNA of the CDR3 is TGCGCCAGCAGCCAAGATCGAGGACAGTTGTCCCCCCGCTATGGCTACACCTTC.

This clonotype was detected a few times. The V call is TRBV11-2, the J call TRBJ2-7; 8 nucleotides match TRBD1. V was clipped by 5 bases and J by 4 bases; unmatched bases: 10. CDR3 length: 15 amino acids. The germline V gene encodes CDR1 SGHAT and CDR2 FQNNGV. The CDR3 DNA sequence: TGTGCCAGCAGCAAATCAACCGGGACAGGATACGAGCAGTACTTC. Protein sequence: CASSKSTGTGYEQYF.

This clonotype appeared many times. This sequence joins TRBV6-1 and TRBJ2-2, with D hard to call. Germline V gene data show CDR1 as MNHNS and CDR2 as SASEGT. Trimming shortened V by 10 bases and J by 2 bases, and 11 bases separated the two germline ends. This CDR3 has 13 residues. The CDR3 region is CATADDNTGELFF. CDR3 sequence (DNA): TGTGCCACCGCGGATGACAACACCGGGGAGCTGTTTTTT.

This clonotype has ten or more counts. The chain is built from TRBV18 and TRBJ2-5; no firm D call. Trimming took off 2 bases at V and 3 bases at J, with 16 bases between the two ends. The CDR3 covers 16 residues. In germline, CDR1 is KGHSH, CDR2 LQKENI. The CDR3 is CASSPSSIGRKETQYF. CDR3 in DNA: TGTGCCAGCTCACCATCTTCGATTGGACGAAAAGAGACCCAGTACTTC.

This clonotype was counted between two and nine times. The chain uses TRBV5-1 and TRBJ1-1, with D maybe TRBD1 (6 bases). V was shortened by 3 bases and J by 1 base, with 13 bases between the two germline ends. The CDR3 covers 15 residues. Germline-derived CDR1 and CDR2 are SGHRS and YFSETQ. The CDR3 nucleotides read TGCGCCAGCAGCTATGAGAGACAGGCGAACACTGAAGCTTTCTTT. It encodes CASSYERQANTEAFF.

This clonotype was picked up many times. The chain combines TRBV19 with TRBJ1-1; weak D call: TRBD1 (5 bases). Looked up from germline, CDR1 is LNHDA and CDR2 is SQIVND (reference sequence). Trimming removed 6 bases from V and 1 base from J, with 15 bases in between. The CDR3 extends over 15 amino acids. CDR3 amino acids: CASSSVWGGNTEAFF. As DNA, the CDR3 is TGTGCCAGTAGCAGCGTTTGGGGCGGGAACACTGAAGCTTTCTTT. The variable domain in full, completed from reference TRBV19 and TRBJ1-1, reads DGGITQSPKYLFRKEGQNVTLSCEQNLNHDAMYWYRQDPGQGLRLIYYSQIVNDFQKGDIAEGYSVSREKKESFPLTVTSAQKNPTAFYLCASSSVWGGNTEAFFGQGTRLTVV.

This clonotype was seen at least ten times. The chain combines TRBV6-1 with TRBJ1-1; no clear D. V gave up 7 bases and J gave up 6 bases, with 18 bases separating them. Germline values: CDR1 MNHNS, CDR2 SASEGT. The CDR3 length is 14 residues. CDR3 in amino acids: CASIIRGGAPEAFF. CDR3 bases: TGTGCCAGCATAATTAGAGGAGGAGCCCCTGAAGCTTTCTTT.

This clonotype was detected ten times or more. V and J are TRBV4-2 and TRBJ1-1; a possible D gene is TRBD1 (6 bases). The CDR3 length is 18 residues. Per germline, CDR1 LGHNA and CDR2 YNFKEQ. V lost 3 bases, J lost 0 bases, and 20 bases lay in between. CDR3 DNA sequence: TGTGCCAGCAGCCACCACCGTCCCGGGACATTCATGAACACTGAAGCTTTCTTT. Translating gives CASSHHRPGTFMNTEAFF.

In this sample, this clonotype turned up many times. The chain employs TRBV20-1 and TRBJ1-1; the D is unclear. The CDR3 sequence is 14 residues long. V lost 3 bases and J 1 base, leaving 12 bases between the germline ends. CDR1 and CDR2 (germline): DFQATT, SNEGSKA (reference sequence). The CDR3 region has the DNA TGCAGTGCTAGGAATCCCCGGGAGAACACTGAAGCTTTCTTT. This codes for CSARNPRENTEAFF.

This clonotype was seen at least ten times. V gene TRBV6-6 combines with J gene TRBJ2-5, with D perhaps matching TRBD1 or TRBD2 (6 bases each). CDR1 is MNHNY and CDR2 is SVGAGI in the germline V gene (reference sequence). With 2 bases removed from V and 5 bases from J, the gap between germline ends came to 12 bases. This CDR3 region has 14 residues. The CDR3 loop reads CASSYGWRGETQYF. The CDR3 coding sequence is TGTGCCAGCAGTTACGGCTGGAGGGGGGAGACCCAGTACTTC.

This clonotype was counted ten times or more. This chain joins TRBV20-1 and TRBJ2-7; TRBD1 agrees at 10 bases. CDR1 DFQATT and CDR2 SNEGSKA come from the germline V gene (reference sequence). The CDR3 is 15 amino acids. Losses at the gene ends were 4 bases for V and 4 bases for J; bases not matched to a gene: 10. The CDR3 DNA reads as TGCAGTGCTATATGGACAGGGGGGTTGGGTTACGAGCAGTACTTC. It codes for CSAIWTGGLGYEQYF.

In its sample, this clonotype was seen a few times. V usage is TRBV18 and J usage is TRBJ1-2; 7 nucleotides line up with TRBD1. The CDR3 runs to 13 residues. J was trimmed by 8 bases and V by 3 bases; bases with no gene match: 6. Germline CDR1 KGHSH, CDR2 LQKENI. The CDR3 region is CASSPDRASGYTF. CDR3 sequence (DNA): TGTGCCAGCTCACCCGACAGGGCGTCCGGCTACACCTTC.

This clonotype has at least ten counts. The rearrangement joins TRBV9 to TRBJ2-5; 9 nucleotides match TRBD2. CDR3 length: 17 residues. V gave up 0 bases and J gave up 1 base; unmatched junction bases: 7. CDR1 and CDR2 (germline): SGDLS, YYNGEE. The CDR3 protein is CASSVGNSGGLQETQYF. In nucleotides, the CDR3 is TGTGCCAGCAGCGTAGGAAATAGCGGGGGCCTCCAAGAGACCCAGTACTTC.

This clonotype was observed many times. The chain employs TRBV9 and TRBJ1-1; D uncertain. Germline CDR1 SGDLS, CDR2 YYNGEE. The CDR3 has 12 residues. Trimming removed 4 bases from V and 4 bases from J, with 8 bases in between. CDR3 sequence (DNA): TGTGCCAGCAGCCCTGGTACCACTGAAGCTTTCTTT. Translated: CASSPGTTEAFF.

In its sample, this clonotype was seen many times. This chain links TRBV2 with TRBJ1-2, with 7 bases lining up with TRBD1. After removal of 5 bases from V and 5 bases from J, the junction contained 8 bases not matched to a gene. CDR3 length equals 14 residues. Germline-derived CDR1 and CDR2 are SNHLY and FYNNEI. The CDR3 sequence is CASSYHGTAYGYTF. The CDR3 nucleotides read TGTGCCAGCAGTTATCACGGGACAGCATATGGCTACACCTTC. The entire variable domain, with the rest obtained from reference TRBV2 and TRBJ1-2, is as follows: EPEVTQTPSHQVTQMGQEVILRCVPISNHLYFYWYRQILGQKVEFLVSFYNNEISEKSEIFDDQFSVERPDGSNFTLKIRSTKLEDSAMYFCASSYHGTAYGYTFGSGTRLTVV.

V gene TRBV27 combines with J gene TRBJ2-2; TRBD1 aligns across 8 bases. The J segment lost 6 bases and the V segment lost 5 bases, leaving 8 bases of the junction unmatched. Per germline, CDR1 MNHEY and CDR2 SMNVEV (reference sequence). CDR3 length: 15 amino acids. In nucleotides, the CDR3 is TGTGCCAGCAGTGGAGGACAGGGCCCCCCCGGGGAGCTGTTTTTT. It codes for CASSGGQGPPGELFF.